The following is a T cell receptor (beta chain) sequence with its context. Antigen specificity is unknown. The record originates from a study of Ad26.COV2.S vaccination and SARS-CoV-2 variants. Study results and caveats: Participants given vaccine showed non-spike TCR breadth similar to that of placebo recipients. Individuals receiving vaccine had higher spike-specific TCR breadth than placebo recipients did.

The trim removed 6 bases at V and 5 bases at J, leaving 14 bases unmatched. The CDR3 is made up of 16 amino acids. CDR1 is LNHDA and CDR2 is SQIVND in the germline V gene (reference sequence). Assay: immunoSEQ multiplex PCR; the TCRdb copy retains only in-frame clones and omits some. Of about 350,000 clones in the sample, around 92% were seen once. The chain links TRBV19 to TRBJ2-7; 9 nucleotides line up with TRBD1. Material: peripheral blood, obtained after recovery from COVID-19. The TCR comes from a human donor who had recovered from COVID-19. The DNA for the CDR3 is TGTGCCAGTAGAGCACTTCCGGGACAGGGCACCAACGAGCAGTACTTC. Translation: CASRALPGQGTNEQYF.